The 32 T cell receptor beta chains below come from one sample, sequenced in a study of blood T cell repertoires in COVID-19 (dated by TCRdb to the early 2020s). Libraries came from the immunoSEQ multiplex PCR assay. The source is immuneACCESS, and TCRdb retained only in-frame sequences with V and J called. Part of the clones is not carried over; for the studies checked, unresolved V genes explain less than half of this, and the remainder is unexplained. The sample table contains 55,000 to 85,000 clones; only one count was recorded for roughly 86% of them. The leading ten clones occupy roughly 12% of the sample. Sequenced sample: peripheral blood. These receptors originate from a human donor in a cohort sampled during active COVID-19.

DNA for the CDR3: TGCAGCGGGGGGACTAGGAGACACGGGGAGCTGTTTTTT. As protein: CSGGTRRHGELFF. This chain joins TRBV29-1 and TRBJ2-2; 8 positions agree with TRBD2. V gave up 7 bases and J gave up 7 bases; unmatched junction bases: 8. The germline V gene encodes CDR1 SQVTM and CDR2 ANQGSEA. The CDR3 spans 13 residues.

V is TRBV6-5 and J is TRBJ1-4, with D perhaps matching TRBD1 (5 bases). V was trimmed by 5 bases and J by 4 bases, leaving 14 bases between them. Germline values: CDR1 MNHEY, CDR2 SVGAGI. The CDR3 length is 15 residues. CDR3 region: CASSLMGLSNEKLFF. The CDR3 DNA reads TGTGCCAGCAGTCTTATGGGGCTCAGTAATGAAAAACTGTTTTTT.

The chain is built from TRBV7-3 and TRBJ2-3; D remains unclear. Germline-derived CDR1 and CDR2 are SGHTA and FQGTGA. V gave up 1 base and J gave up 9 bases, with 14 bases separating them. The CDR3 length is 14 residues. The CDR3 DNA sequence: TGTGCCAGCAGCTTAAATCCCGCGGTCGGGACGCAGTATTTT. Amino acids: CASSLNPAVGTQYF. Full variable domain (missing parts from reference TRBV7-3 and TRBJ2-3): GAGVSQTPSNKVTEKGKYVELRCDPISGHTALYWYRQSLGQGPEFLIYFQGTGAADDSGLPNDRFFAVRPEGSVSTLKIQRTERGDSAVYLCASSLNPAVGTQYFGPGTRLTVL.

The CDR3 is CASSLGGPGKETQYF. The DNA for the CDR3 is TGTGCCAGCAGCCTAGGAGGCCCGGGGAAAGAGACCCAGTACTTC. The rearrangement joins TRBV11-1 to TRBJ2-5, with a tentative D call TRBD2 (5 bases). V dropped 5 bases and J dropped 3 bases, with 16 bases sitting between them. Germline values: CDR1 SGHAT, CDR2 FQDESV (reference sequence). This CDR3 region has 15 residues.

V usage is TRBV7-9 and J usage is TRBJ2-3, with 7 bases aligning to TRBD2. The CDR3 length is 16 residues. Germline trimming cut 4 bases from V and 3 bases from J; bases unmatched to any gene: 10. The germline gives CDR1 SEHNR, CDR2 FQNEAQ (reference sequence). As DNA, the CDR3 is TGTGCCAGCAGCTACCCCTGGGGTAGCGGGACAGATACGCAGTATTTT. Translation gives CASSYPWGSGTDTQYF. The variable domain in full, with the rest retrieved from reference TRBV7-9 and TRBJ2-3, is DTGVSQNPRHKITKRGQNVTFRCDPISEHNRLYWYRQTLGQGPEFLTYFQNEAQLEKSRLLSDRFSAERPKGSFSTLEIQRTEQGDSAMYLCASSYPWGSGTDTQYFGPGTRLTVL.

The V and J genes are TRBV5-1 and TRBJ1-1; a weak D match, TRBD1 (6 bases). Germline V CDR1 and CDR2: SGHRS, YFSETQ. The CDR3 extends over 14 amino acids. Trimming pared 5 bases from V and 1 base from J, leaving 12 bases between. The CDR3 nucleotides read TGCGCCAGCAGATCGGGACAACAGAACACTGAAGCTTTCTTT. Its protein product is CASRSGQQNTEAFF.

This sequence joins TRBV7-6 and TRBJ2-1, with 7 bases identical to TRBD1. Trimming removed 5 bases from V and 10 bases from J; junction bases left unmatched: 14. Germline V gene sequence: CDR1 SGHVS, CDR2 FNYEAQ. There are 15 residues in the CDR3. The CDR3 DNA reads as TGTGCCAGCAGCCTTCGCTCGGTCCAGGGGGTCGAGCAGTTCTTC. It specifies CASSLRSVQGVEQFF.

This clone was picked up one time. The chain employs TRBV28 and TRBJ2-3, with TRBD2 matching 10 bases. The CDR3 length is 14 residues. Trimming cost V 5 bases and J 5 bases; bases outside gene matches: 4. Germline V gene data show CDR1 as MDHEN and CDR2 as SYDVKM. This chain's CDR3 is CASSQSGGGDTQYF. The DNA for the CDR3 is TGTGCCAGCAGTCAAAGCGGGGGGGGAGATACGCAGTATTTT.

This clone was recorded a few times. The rearrangement links TRBV28 to TRBJ2-7, with 10 positions matching TRBD1. The CDR3 has 14 amino acids. Germline assignment: CDR1 MDHEN and CDR2 SYDVKM. The ends lost 7 bases at V and 5 bases at J; junction bases unmatched: 8. CDR3 in amino acids: CASTLSGTGDEQYF. CDR3 coding DNA: TGTGCCAGCACACTAAGTGGGACAGGGGACGAGCAGTACTTC.

The CDR3 region is CASSIDLAGKPQHF. The CDR3 nucleotides are TGTGCCAGTAGTATAGATTTGGCAGGTAAGCCCCAGCATTTT. This chain connects TRBV19 to TRBJ1-5; D remains unclear. The V and J ends lost 0 bases and 8 bases respectively, with 11 bases between them. There are 14 residues in the CDR3. The germline CDR1 and CDR2 sequences are LNHDA and SQIVND (reference sequence).

The chain couples TRBV19 to TRBJ1-2; D remains ambiguous. The CDR3 spans 14 residues. Germline CDR1 and CDR2: LNHDA and SQIVND (reference sequence). The ends were cut back, 10 bases at V and 6 bases at J, with 21 bases in the middle. The CDR3 region is CATTGVGEYNGYTF. The CDR3 bases are TGTGCCACCACCGGGGTCGGGGAATATAATGGCTACACCTTC.

There are a few counts of this clone. The chain couples TRBV15 to TRBJ2-1; no clear D. CDR1 and CDR2 (germline): LNHNV, YYDKDF (reference sequence). Trimming cost V 2 bases and J 6 bases, with 8 bases left between them. CDR3 size: 13 residues. The CDR3 coding sequence is TGTGCCACCAGCAGATCCTATGTCAATGAGCAGTTCTTC. This translates into CATSRSYVNEQFF.

This clone is medium-sized. The chain employs TRBV7-6 and TRBJ2-7, with 13 bases that match TRBD2. With 1 base clipped from V and 0 bases from J, the junction kept 9 bases outside the gene matches. The CDR3 sequence is 19 residues long. CDR1 and CDR2 from the germline V gene are SGHVS and FNYEAQ. This CDR3 is CASSLEGWTSGGRSYEQYF. CDR3 DNA sequence: TGTGCCAGCAGCTTAGAGGGATGGACTAGCGGGGGCCGCTCCTACGAGCAGTACTTC.

This chain links TRBV7-2 with TRBJ2-1; D possibly corresponds to TRBD1 (5 bases). This CDR3 region has 14 residues. V lost 6 bases and J lost 5, with 14 bases in between. Germline V lookup: CDR1 SGHTA, CDR2 FQGNSA. The CDR3 DNA sequence: TGTGCCAGCAGAAGAACAGGAGTCGACAATGAGCAGTTCTTC. Residues: CASRRTGVDNEQFF.

This chain links TRBV18 with TRBJ2-5; 9 bases fit TRBD1. The CDR3 runs to 14 residues. The ends lost 2 bases at V and 5 bases at J; junction bases unmatched: 3. Germline V lookup: CDR1 KGHSH, CDR2 LQKENI. CDR3 region: CASSPSTGGETQYF. The CDR3, as DNA: TGTGCCAGCTCACCATCGACAGGGGGGGAGACCCAGTACTTC.

The chain combines TRBV10-3 with TRBJ2-7; D ambiguous. With 2 bases removed from V and 3 bases from J, the gap between germline ends came to 8 bases. The CDR3 covers 13 residues. The germline V gene encodes CDR1 ENHRY and CDR2 SYGVKD. CDR3 in amino acids: CAISEASSYEQYF. In DNA form, the CDR3 reads TGTGCCATCAGTGAGGCCTCCAGCTACGAGCAGTACTTC.

The V gene is TRBV9, the J gene TRBJ1-1, with TRBD1 matching 7 bases. Per germline, CDR1 SGDLS and CDR2 YYNGEE. The CDR3 sequence is 14 residues long. J lost 4 bases, V lost 4 bases, and 7 bases had no gene match. The CDR3 bases are TGTGCCAGCAGCCCGAGGCCAGGGGGCACTGAAGCTTTCTTT. It translates to CASSPRPGGTEAFF.

In DNA, the CDR3 is TGTGCCAGCAGCCAAGCGTGGGGCGGGACAGGGTCCTACAATGAGCAGTTCTTC. Protein sequence: CASSQAWGGTGSYNEQFF. V usage is TRBV3-1 (or the pseudogene TRBV3-2) and J usage is TRBJ2-1, with 9 bases identical to TRBD1. Unmatched junction bases numbered 8, after V lost 1 base and J lost 1 base. The CDR3 contains 18 residues. From germline, CDR1 is LGHDT and CDR2 YNNKEL (reference sequence).

The V and J genes are TRBV28 and TRBJ1-5; 11 nucleotides agree with TRBD1. CDR1 is MDHEN and CDR2 is SYDVKM in the germline V gene. Germline trimming cut 8 bases from V and 7 bases from J; bases unmatched to any gene: 7. The CDR3 length is 14 residues. This CDR3 reads CASWTGGNRQPQHF. The CDR3, as DNA: TGTGCCAGCTGGACAGGGGGCAACCGGCAGCCCCAGCATTTT.

This clone has only one observation. V and J are TRBV12-3 or TRBV12-4 and TRBJ2-7, with 7 bases lining up with TRBD2. The junction had 8 bases not matched to a gene; V was cut back by 8 bases and J by 4 bases. This CDR3 contains 13 residues. CDR3 amino acids: CASAWRGTYEQYF. CDR3 DNA: TGTGCCAGCGCCTGGCGGGGGACGTACGAGCAGTACTTC.

V gene TRBV10-3 combines with J gene TRBJ2-1; TRBD1 matches 9 bases. CDR3 length: 15 amino acids. Germline CDR1 ENHRY, CDR2 SYGVKD. V shed 6 bases and J 4 bases; nucleotides not matched to a gene: 7. The CDR3: CAISQPGQGYNEQFF. The CDR3 region has the DNA TGTGCCATCAGCCAACCGGGACAGGGATACAATGAGCAGTTCTTC.

V gene TRBV30 combines with J gene TRBJ2-1; a possible D gene is TRBD1 (6 bases). The CDR3 loop spans 14 amino acids. The V and J ends lost 5 bases and 5 bases respectively, with 16 bases between them. CDR1 is GTSNPN and CDR2 is SVGIG in the germline V gene (reference sequence). CDR3 protein: CAWAYRARNNEQFF. The CDR3, as DNA: TGTGCCTGGGCTTACAGGGCTCGCAACAATGAGCAGTTCTTC.

The chain employs TRBV5-4 and TRBJ1-2, with 7 bases that match TRBD1. Losses at the gene ends were 4 bases for V and 4 bases for J; bases not matched to a gene: 4. CDR1 is SGHNT and CDR2 is YYREEE in the germline V gene (reference sequence). The CDR3 totals 13 residues. The CDR3 bases are TGTGCCAGCAGCCGGGACAGCATCTATGGCTACACCTTC. As protein: CASSRDSIYGYTF.

The chain is built from TRBV7-9 and TRBJ2-5; 10 bases line up with TRBD2. The trim removed 11 bases at V and 1 base at J, leaving 7 bases unmatched. Germline V gene sequence: CDR1 SEHNR, CDR2 FQNEAQ (reference sequence). This CDR3 is built from 14 residues. CDR3 residues: CASGVAGGQETQYF. The DNA of the CDR3 is TGTGCCTCGGGAGTAGCGGGGGGCCAAGAGACCCAGTACTTC.

Only one count was recorded for this clone. The chain has TRBV7-2 and TRBJ2-5; no clear D gene. Germline-derived CDR1 and CDR2 are SGHTA and FQGNSA. Trimming removed 1 base from V and 5 bases from J, with 11 bases in between. The CDR3 consists of 14 residues. CDR3 coding DNA: TGTGCCAGCAGCTTAGACCCAGCGCTGGAGACCCAGTACTTC. Encoded protein: CASSLDPALETQYF.

This sequence joins TRBV2 and TRBJ2-7; the match to TRBD1 covers 7 bases. Unmatched junction bases numbered 8, after V lost 4 bases and J lost 2 bases. In germline, CDR1 is SNHLY, CDR2 FYNNEI. This CDR3 contains 15 residues. The CDR3, as DNA: TGTGCCAGCAGTGCCAGCGGACAGGTGGCCTACGAGCAGTACTTC. Its protein product is CASSASGQVAYEQYF.

The J gene is TRBJ2-7, the V gene TRBV5-6, with 13 positions matching TRBD2. J was trimmed by 3 bases and V by 0 bases; bases with no gene match: 3. The CDR3 covers 16 residues. Germline loops: CDR1 SGHDT, CDR2 YYEEEE. CDR3 coding DNA: TGTGCCAGCAGCTTGGCGGGACTAGCGGGGCGCTACGAGCAGTACTTC. Amino acid sequence: CASSLAGLAGRYEQYF.

The CDR3 here is CASSFGGNQPQHF. DNA for the CDR3: TGTGCCAGCAGCTTCGGGGGGAATCAGCCCCAGCATTTT. V and J are TRBV11-2 and TRBJ1-5; D perhaps matches TRBD1 (5 bases). CDR3 length equals 13 residues. Trimming took off 3 bases at V and 4 bases at J, with 7 bases between the two ends. Germline assignment: CDR1 SGHAT and CDR2 FQNNGV.

This chain connects TRBV5-1 to TRBJ2-7; D unresolved. The CDR3 extends over 16 amino acids. The V end lost 7 bases, the J end lost 0 bases, and 20 bases lay between the germline ends. The germline gives CDR1 SGHRS, CDR2 YFSETQ. The DNA of the CDR3 is TGCGCCAGCGCGCCAACATTGTCGGGTAACTCCTACGAGCAGTACTTC. Translation: CASAPTLSGNSYEQYF.

The chain is built from TRBV11-1 and TRBJ2-1, with 8 bases identical to TRBD2. V shed 5 bases and J 0 bases; nucleotides not matched to a gene: 0. The germline V gene has CDR1 SGHAT and CDR2 FQDESV (reference sequence). The CDR3 consists of 14 residues. CDR3 in amino acids: CASSRGGSYNEQFF. The DNA of the CDR3 is TGTGCCAGCAGCCGGGGGGGCTCCTACAATGAGCAGTTCTTC.

This clone appeared a few times. This rearrangement joins TRBV7-2 to TRBJ2-7, with 8 positions matching TRBD2. From germline, CDR1 is SGHTA and CDR2 FQGNSA. Trimming removed 3 bases from V and 0 bases from J; junction bases left unmatched: 7. The CDR3 has 16 residues. The CDR3 here is CASSLAGGGISYEQYF. The CDR3 DNA is TGTGCCAGCAGCTTGGCTGGCGGGGGGATCTCCTACGAGCAGTACTTC. Filled out from reference TRBV7-2 and TRBJ2-7, the complete variable domain reads GAGVSQSPSNKVTEKGKDVELRCDPISGHTALYWYRQSLGQGLEFLIYFQGNSAPDKSGLPSDRFSAERTGGSVSTLTIQRTQQEDSAVYLCASSLAGGGISYEQYFGPGTRLTVT.

This chain joins TRBV18 and TRBJ2-6; maybe TRBD2 (5 bases). This CDR3 has 17 amino acids. V lost 3 bases to trimming and J lost 0 bases, with 12 bases between them. Looked up from germline, CDR1 is KGHSH and CDR2 is LQKENI. CDR3 sequence: CASSPLPDFSGANVLTF. The DNA for the CDR3 is TGTGCCAGCTCACCGCTCCCGGACTTCTCTGGGGCCAACGTCCTGACTTTC.